A single sample gave rise to the 9 T cell receptor beta chains below, sequenced in a study of OX40 agonist ivuxolimab in advanced cancers. Assay: immunoSEQ multiplex PCR; the TCRdb copy retains only in-frame clones and omits some. The sample has around 24,000 clones; about four fifths are singletons. The sequencing used CD4+ or CD8+ T cells sorted from blood, collected in a trial of the OX40 agonist ivuxolimab. The receptors originated from an adult with an advanced solid tumor such as melanoma, head and neck, liver or kidney cancer.

The chain joins TRBV7-9 to TRBJ2-1; TRBD2 matches at 7 bases. The V gene end was trimmed by 5 bases and the J gene end by 0 bases; junction bases not matched to a gene: 7. The CDR3 has 16 amino acids. The germline gives CDR1 SEHNR, CDR2 FQNEAQ (reference sequence). CDR3: CASSLMGGGSYNEQFF. Written as DNA, the CDR3 is TGTGCCAGCAGCCTAATGGGCGGGGGCTCCTACAATGAGCAGTTCTTC.

V is TRBV9 and J is TRBJ1-2; 9 bases map to TRBD1. Germline lookup yields CDR1 SGDLS and CDR2 YYNGEE. This CDR3 has 15 residues. V lost 3 bases to trimming and J lost 8 bases; unmatched junction nucleotides: 11. The CDR3 protein is CASSGRDRVMWGYTF. The CDR3 DNA reads TGTGCCAGCAGCGGGAGGGACAGGGTGATGTGGGGCTACACCTTC.

This chain joins TRBV4-1 and TRBJ1-2, with D possibly TRBD1 on 5 matching bases. Germline V gene lookup returns CDR1 MGHRA and CDR2 YSYEKL. Trimming took off 1 base at V and 6 bases at J, with 15 bases between the two ends. The CDR3 covers 15 residues. The CDR3 sequence is CASSQGAPGPNGYTF. The CDR3 nucleotides read TGCGCCAGCAGCCAAGGGGCACCGGGACCCAATGGCTACACCTTC.

This clone was observed a handful of times. The chain joins TRBV7-6 to TRBJ2-1, with D unresolved. The CDR3 covers 14 residues. Between the trimmed V and J ends, which lost 0 bases and 5 bases, there was a span of 8 bases. Per germline, CDR1 SGHVS and CDR2 FNYEAQ. This chain's CDR3 is CASSLADADNEQFF. CDR3 coding DNA: TGTGCCAGCAGCTTAGCGGACGCCGACAATGAGCAGTTCTTC.

The V and J genes are TRBV19 and TRBJ2-7; possible D gene TRBD1, 6 bases. The V end lost 3 bases, the J end lost 3 bases, and 18 bases lay between the germline ends. CDR3 length: 16 residues. Per germline, CDR1 LNHDA and CDR2 SQIVND (reference sequence). The CDR3 is CASSIGDTLGYYEQYF. CDR3 sequence (DNA): TGTGCCAGTAGTATCGGGGACACCCTGGGGTACTACGAGCAGTACTTC. Looking up the rest from reference TRBV19 and TRBJ2-7 gives the full variable domain: DGGITQSPKYLFRKEGQNVTLSCEQNLNHDAMYWYRQDPGQGLRLIYYSQIVNDFQKGDIAEGYSVSREKKESFPLTVTSAQKNPTAFYLCASSIGDTLGYYEQYFGPGTRLTVT.

The chain links TRBV6-1 to TRBJ2-5; weak D call: TRBD2 (5 bases). Trimming cost V 2 bases and J 2 bases, with 15 bases left between them. CDR3 length: 16 amino acids. Germline CDR1 MNHNS, CDR2 SASEGT. CDR3 region: CASSELFRGRQETQYF. CDR3 in DNA: TGTGCCAGCAGTGAACTGTTCCGGGGAAGGCAAGAGACCCAGTACTTC.

The CDR3 reads CASSVARRPSGANVLTF. CDR3 sequence (DNA): TGTGCCAGCAGCGTAGCTAGGCGGCCTTCTGGGGCCAACGTCCTGACTTTC. V is TRBV9 and J is TRBJ2-6, with D unresolved. CDR3 length: 17 residues. CDR1 is SGDLS, CDR2 YYNGEE, per germline. The germline V and J ends were trimmed by 0 bases and 1 base, with 11 bases remaining between them.

The V gene is TRBV4-1, the J gene TRBJ2-7, with 12 bases fitting TRBD2. Germline CDR1 and CDR2: MGHRA and YSYEKL. J lost 0 bases, V lost 1 base, and 13 bases had no gene match. The CDR3 contains 20 residues. CDR3 sequence: CASSQADVGLAGRNSYEQYF. The CDR3 DNA follows: TGCGCCAGCAGCCAAGCTGATGTTGGACTAGCGGGGCGTAACTCCTACGAGCAGTACTTC.

The gene calls are TRBV27 and TRBJ2-1; 7 nucleotides agree with TRBD2. This CDR3 contains 15 residues. Germline V lookup: CDR1 MNHEY, CDR2 SMNVEV (reference sequence). With 0 bases clipped from V and 12 bases from J, the junction kept 11 bases outside the gene matches. Here the CDR3 reads CASSLSTYLAEGQFF. DNA of the CDR3: TGTGCCAGCAGTTTATCTACCTACCTAGCGGAGGGGCAGTTCTTC.